These 30 T cell receptor beta chains were sequenced from one sample in a study of blood T cell repertoires in COVID-19. Assay used: immunoSEQ multiplex PCR; TCRdb lists only in-frame clones, some missing. The data show some 140,000 clones, roughly 80% seen once. The material sequenced was PBMCs or T cells enriched from blood (not recorded which). These receptors all stem from a man between 40 and 49 years old with acute COVID-19.

This chain links TRBV6-5 with TRBJ2-7; the match to TRBD2 covers 9 bases. There are 14 residues in the CDR3. From germline, CDR1 is MNHEY and CDR2 SVGAGI. V dropped 8 bases and J dropped 3; count of bases not matched to a gene: 8. The CDR3 reads CASVASGDIYEQYF. In DNA, the CDR3 is TGTGCCAGCGTGGCTAGCGGGGACATCTACGAGCAGTACTTC.

V usage is TRBV5-4 and J usage is TRBJ2-3, with D unclear. The CDR3 runs 16 residues. Trimming removed 0 bases at V and 0 bases at J, with 11 bases between. The V gene's germline CDR1 is SGHNT and CDR2 YYREEE (reference sequence). This CDR3 reads CASSLARIPSTDTQYF. CDR3 coding DNA: TGTGCCAGCAGCTTGGCGCGGATACCTAGCACAGATACGCAGTATTTT.

V is TRBV5-8 and J is TRBJ2-5; perhaps TRBD2 as D (6 bases). From germline, CDR1 is SGHTS and CDR2 YDEGEE. V dropped 7 bases and J dropped 1 base, with 17 bases sitting between them. This CDR3 comprises 15 residues. DNA of the CDR3: TGTGCCAGCGTCGGGTCTCGGGGGATCCAAGAGACCCAGTACTTC. It encodes CASVGSRGIQETQYF.

In regard to this clone: Other DNA sequences in this sample translate to the same CDR3. The chain links TRBV11-3 to TRBJ2-3; 15 positions match TRBD2. The CDR3 consists of 16 residues. The germline V gene has CDR1 SGHNT and CDR2 YENEEA. The J segment lost 3 bases and the V segment lost 5 bases, leaving 3 bases of the junction unmatched. CDR3 coding DNA: TGTGCCAGCAGCCTCGGGACTAGCGGGAGGACAGATACGCAGTATTTT. Translated: CASSLGTSGRTDTQYF.

The chain has TRBV6-5 and TRBJ1-5; D perhaps matches TRBD1 (6 bases). The V end was cut by 0 bases, the J end by 7 bases, with 10 bases between. This CDR3 is built from 14 residues. CDR1 and CDR2 from the germline V gene are MNHEY and SVGAGI. This CDR3 reads CASSYSQGNQPQHF. The CDR3 DNA is TGTGCCAGCAGTTACTCCCAGGGGAACCAGCCCCAGCATTTT.

V usage is TRBV4-1 and J usage is TRBJ2-5; D might be TRBD1 (6 bases). Deletions cut 1 base from V and 1 base from J, with 16 bases between. The CDR3 has 17 residues. Germline loops: CDR1 MGHRA, CDR2 YSYEKL. This CDR3 reads CASSQGQGPESQETQYF. The CDR3 DNA follows: TGCGCCAGCAGCCAAGGGCAGGGGCCGGAGAGCCAAGAGACCCAGTACTTC.

The chain is built from TRBV6-5 and TRBJ1-2, with D perhaps TRBD1 (6 bases). The V end lost 0 bases, the J end lost 3 bases, and 11 bases lay between the germline ends. Per the germline V gene, CDR1 is MNHEY and CDR2 is SVGAGI. The CDR3 runs to 15 residues. The chain's CDR3 is CASSYSQGRDYGYTF. CDR3 DNA: TGTGCCAGCAGTTACTCGCAGGGGAGGGACTATGGCTACACCTTC.

The chain links TRBV4-1 to TRBJ2-2; 7 nucleotides match TRBD1. V was clipped by 1 base and J by 2 bases; unmatched bases: 10. This CDR3 has 18 amino acids. Germline V gene sequence: CDR1 MGHRA, CDR2 YSYEKL. The CDR3 region is CASSQVTGTAFNTGELFF. Here the CDR3 DNA reads TGCGCCAGCAGCCAAGTTACCGGGACAGCCTTTAACACCGGGGAGCTGTTTTTT.

This clone is a singleton in its sample. The chain couples TRBV11-2 to TRBJ2-1, with D unclear. Germline V CDR1 and CDR2: SGHAT, FQNNGV. Trimming removed 1 base from V and 5 bases from J, with 15 bases in between. This CDR3 has 16 residues. CDR3 in DNA: TGTGCCAGCAGCTTAGGGCACGGCGCGGCGAACAATGAGCAGTTCTTC. It translates to CASSLGHGAANNEQFF.

The rearrangement uses TRBV28 and TRBJ2-1; D is possibly TRBD1 (6 bases). The CDR3 length is 15 residues. Germline values: CDR1 MDHEN, CDR2 SYDVKM. Trimming took 4 bases from V and 2 from J, leaving 12 bases between them. The CDR3 DNA reads as TGTGCCAGCAGTTACCGGGACAAGACCTACAATGAGCAGTTCTTC. It encodes CASSYRDKTYNEQFF.

This sequence joins TRBV5-4 and TRBJ2-5, with 8 nucleotides matching TRBD2. This CDR3 has 14 residues. The ends lost 5 bases at V and 3 bases at J; junction bases unmatched: 6. The germline V gene encodes CDR1 SGHNT and CDR2 YYREEE (reference sequence). The CDR3 sequence is CASRPSGGEETQYF. The CDR3, as DNA: TGTGCCAGCAGGCCCTCGGGGGGGGAAGAGACCCAGTACTTC. The full variable domain, its missing parts supplied by reference TRBV5-4 and TRBJ2-5, is ETGVTQSPTHLIKTRGQQVTLRCSSQSGHNTVSWYQQALGQGPQFIFQYYREEENGRGNFPPRFSGLQFPNYSSELNVNALELDDSALYLCASRPSGGEETQYFGPGTRLLVL.

A single count supports this clone. The DNA for the CDR3 is TGTGCCAGCAAACTAGCGGCCGGGGATACGCAGTATTTT. Protein: CASKLAAGDTQYF. V usage is TRBV25-1 and J usage is TRBJ2-3; 8 bases match TRBD2. V dropped 7 bases and J dropped 6; count of bases not matched to a gene: 6. Per germline, CDR1 MGHDK and CDR2 SYGVNS. This CDR3 region has 13 residues.

The chain links TRBV19 to TRBJ2-7, with D possibly matching TRBD2 (5 bases). With 6 bases removed from V and 1 base from J, the gap between germline ends came to 10 bases. CDR1 LNHDA and CDR2 SQIVND come from the germline V gene (reference sequence). The CDR3 has 13 residues. The CDR3 region has the DNA TGTGCCAGTAGCCAGGACTGGTCCTACGAGCAGTACTTC. Its translation: CASSQDWSYEQYF.

This chain links TRBV27 with TRBJ1-2; 7 nucleotides match TRBD1. This CDR3 is built from 13 residues. Germline V lookup: CDR1 MNHEY, CDR2 SMNVEV (reference sequence). Losses at the gene ends were 6 bases for V and 7 bases for J; bases not matched to a gene: 8. CDR3 sequence: CASRLMGQPGYTF. The CDR3 bases are TGTGCCAGCAGACTAATGGGACAGCCTGGCTACACCTTC.

The gene calls are TRBV7-9 and TRBJ2-5, with no clear D. Trimming removed 2 bases from V and 3 bases from J, with 13 bases in between. The germline V gene has CDR1 SEHNR and CDR2 FQNEAQ (reference sequence). There are 15 residues in the CDR3. This CDR3 reads CASSLSRGGKETQYF. The DNA of the CDR3 is TGTGCCAGCAGCTTAAGTAGAGGCGGAAAAGAGACCCAGTACTTC.

The rearrangement joins TRBV6-5 to TRBJ1-4; D is uncertain. V was shortened by 0 bases and J by 13 bases, with 12 bases between the two germline ends. Germline V lookup: CDR1 MNHEY, CDR2 SVGAGI. This CDR3 region has 13 residues. The CDR3 loop is CASSYSRNELLFF. DNA of the CDR3: TGTGCCAGCAGTTACTCGAGGAATGAACTACTGTTTTTT.

The chain recombines TRBV6-1 with TRBJ2-1; D may be TRBD2 (6 bases). The CDR3 contains 15 residues. V lost 2 bases, J lost 4 bases, and 12 bases lay in between. Germline loops: CDR1 MNHNS, CDR2 SASEGT. The CDR3 sequence: CASSENVAGYNEQFF. The CDR3 nucleotides read TGTGCCAGCAGTGAAAACGTCGCGGGATACAATGAGCAGTTCTTC.

The chain has TRBV19 and TRBJ2-2; 8 bases line up with TRBD1. Germline values: CDR1 LNHDA, CDR2 SQIVND (reference sequence). This CDR3 is 15 amino acids long. The junction had 6 bases not matched to a gene; V was cut back by 5 bases and J by 4 bases. Written as DNA, the CDR3 is TGTGCCAGTAGTGTCCAGGGGGCGTCCACCGGGGAGCTGTTTTTT. Amino acids: CASSVQGASTGELFF. Based on the CDR3 plus reference TRBV19 and TRBJ2-2, the full variable domain is DGGITQSPKYLFRKEGQNVTLSCEQNLNHDAMYWYRQDPGQGLRLIYYSQIVNDFQKGDIAEGYSVSREKKESFPLTVTSAQKNPTAFYLCASSVQGASTGELFFGEGSRLTVL.

The chain has TRBV28 and TRBJ2-3; 7 bases are shared with TRBD1. Looked up from germline, CDR1 is MDHEN and CDR2 is SYDVKM. Losses at the gene ends were 2 bases for V and 1 base for J; bases not matched to a gene: 6. The CDR3 covers 16 residues. For the CDR3, the DNA is TGTGCCAGCAGTTTAAACAGGGGCGGAGGCACAGATACGCAGTATTTT. It yields the protein CASSLNRGGGTDTQYF.

The chain is built from TRBV7-8 and TRBJ2-3; TRBD2 aligns across 7 bases. The V gene's germline CDR1 is SGHVS and CDR2 FQNEAQ. This CDR3 is built from 16 residues. V lost 7 bases and J lost 3; bases outside the gene matches: 13. The CDR3 loop is CASTPVLGGVTDTQYF. The CDR3 region has the DNA TGTGCCAGCACCCCGGTCCTGGGAGGGGTGACAGATACGCAGTATTTT.

The genes are TRBV7-9 and TRBJ2-7; 8 bases align to TRBD1. This CDR3 has 12 residues. CDR1 SEHNR and CDR2 FQNEAQ come from the germline V gene (reference sequence). V dropped 4 bases and J dropped 6; count of bases not matched to a gene: 2. The chain's CDR3 is CASSWGQAEQYF. The CDR3 region has the DNA TGTGCCAGCAGCTGGGGACAGGCCGAGCAGTACTTC.

The J gene is TRBJ2-7, the V gene TRBV7-9, with TRBD1 identical over 9 bases. This CDR3 is built from 13 residues. The V segment lost 5 bases and the J segment 7 bases; nucleotides outside the gene matches: 6. Germline values: CDR1 SEHNR, CDR2 FQNEAQ (reference sequence). CDR3 region: CASSPGTGKEQYF. CDR3 nucleotide sequence: TGTGCCAGCAGCCCGGGGACAGGGAAGGAGCAGTACTTC.

V usage is TRBV5-4 and J usage is TRBJ2-3, with 9 nucleotides matching TRBD2. In germline, CDR1 is SGHNT, CDR2 YYREEE (reference sequence). The ends lost 1 base at V and 5 bases at J; junction bases unmatched: 5. The CDR3 runs 15 residues. CDR3 nucleotides: TGTGCCAGCAGCTTGAATAGCGGGAGTAGAGATACGCAGTATTTT. This sequence encodes CASSLNSGSRDTQYF.

The CDR3: CASSTGQLYEQYF. The CDR3, as DNA: TGTGCCAGTAGTACGGGACAGCTCTACGAGCAGTACTTC. The chain links TRBV19 to TRBJ2-7, with TRBD1 matching over 7 bases. The CDR3 sequence is 13 residues long. The V gene's germline CDR1 is LNHDA and CDR2 SQIVND (reference sequence). Trimming took 4 bases from V and 3 from J; bases not matched to a gene: 3.

The chain carries TRBV7-2 and TRBJ2-7; 8 bases agree with TRBD1. The CDR3 length is 17 residues. J was trimmed by 6 bases and V by 5 bases; bases with no gene match: 18. In germline, CDR1 is SGHTA, CDR2 FQGNSA. CDR3 DNA: TGTGCCAGCAGCCGGATGGGGGTTTTGACAGGGGTGAGCGAGCAGTACTTC. This gives the protein CASSRMGVLTGVSEQYF.

This chain connects TRBV27 to TRBJ2-7, with 8 bases identical to TRBD1. CDR3 size: 13 residues. V was pared by 8 bases and J by 4 bases, with 7 bases of the junction left unmatched. Germline assignment: CDR1 MNHEY and CDR2 SMNVEV (reference sequence). The CDR3 nucleotides are TGTGCCAGCTCCGACAGGGGATGGTACGAGCAGTACTTC. This sequence encodes CASSDRGWYEQYF.

The chain has TRBV7-8 and TRBJ2-5, with D uncertain. Trimming pared 5 bases from V and 14 bases from J, leaving 15 bases between. The CDR3 contains 11 residues. Germline V CDR1 and CDR2: SGHVS, FQNEAQ. Here the CDR3 reads CASSPPPLTYF. CDR3 DNA sequence: TGTGCCAGCAGCCCCCCCCCTTTGACTTACTTC.

This chain uses TRBV28 with TRBJ1-5, with 8 bases fitting TRBD1. CDR1 is MDHEN and CDR2 is SYDVKM in the germline V gene. V lost 5 bases and J lost 6; bases outside the gene matches: 3. The CDR3 loop spans 13 amino acids. The CDR3 sequence is CASSTGGIQPQHF. Written as DNA, the CDR3 is TGTGCCAGCAGTACAGGGGGGATTCAGCCCCAGCATTTT.

The CDR3: CASSPYKSSYNEQFF. Here the CDR3 DNA reads TGTGCCAGCAGCCCTTATAAGAGCTCCTACAATGAGCAGTTCTTC. The chain employs TRBV14 and TRBJ2-1, with unresolved D. The CDR3 is 15 residues long. The V gene's germline CDR1 is SGHDN and CDR2 FVKESK. Trimming left V 4 bases short and J 0 bases short, with 10 bases between.

The chain has TRBV6-6 and TRBJ2-2; 7 bases map to TRBD1. The junction had 12 bases not matched to a gene; V was cut back by 5 bases and J by 0 bases. The CDR3 contains 18 residues. Germline V gives CDR1 MNHNY, CDR2 SVGAGI (reference sequence). The CDR3 loop is CASSRFSTGAPNTGELFF. CDR3 nucleotide sequence: TGTGCCAGCAGTCGTTTCTCAACAGGGGCCCCGAACACCGGGGAGCTGTTTTTT.